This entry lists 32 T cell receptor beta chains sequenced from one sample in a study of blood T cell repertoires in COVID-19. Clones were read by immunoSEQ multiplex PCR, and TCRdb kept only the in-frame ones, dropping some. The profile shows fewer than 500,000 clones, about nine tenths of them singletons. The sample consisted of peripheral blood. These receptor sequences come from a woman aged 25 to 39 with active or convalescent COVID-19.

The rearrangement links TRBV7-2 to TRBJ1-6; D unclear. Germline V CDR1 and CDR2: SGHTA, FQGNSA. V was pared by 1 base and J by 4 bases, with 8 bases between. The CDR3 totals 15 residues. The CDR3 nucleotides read TGTGCCAGCAGCTTAGTGAACACATATAATTCACCCCTCCACTTT. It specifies CASSLVNTYNSPLHF.

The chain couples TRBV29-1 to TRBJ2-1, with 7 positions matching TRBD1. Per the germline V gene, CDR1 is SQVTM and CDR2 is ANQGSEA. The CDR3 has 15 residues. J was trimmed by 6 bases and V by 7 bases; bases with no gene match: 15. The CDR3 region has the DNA TGCAGCGCCCCTCTCAGGGGGAGAGAGTTCAATGAGCAGTTCTTC. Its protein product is CSAPLRGREFNEQFF.

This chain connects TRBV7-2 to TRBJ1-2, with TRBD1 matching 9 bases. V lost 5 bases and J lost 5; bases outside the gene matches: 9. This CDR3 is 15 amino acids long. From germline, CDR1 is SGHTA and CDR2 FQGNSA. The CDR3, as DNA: TGTGCCAGCAGCCCGGGACAGGGAATTGGGTATGGCTACACCTTC. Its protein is CASSPGQGIGYGYTF.

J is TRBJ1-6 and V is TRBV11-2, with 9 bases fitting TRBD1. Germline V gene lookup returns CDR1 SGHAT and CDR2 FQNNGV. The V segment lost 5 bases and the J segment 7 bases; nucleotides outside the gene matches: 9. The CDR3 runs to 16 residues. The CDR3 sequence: CASSLTGGTLNSPLHF. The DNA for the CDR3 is TGTGCCAGCAGCCTTACAGGGGGCACCTTGAATTCACCCCTCCACTTT.

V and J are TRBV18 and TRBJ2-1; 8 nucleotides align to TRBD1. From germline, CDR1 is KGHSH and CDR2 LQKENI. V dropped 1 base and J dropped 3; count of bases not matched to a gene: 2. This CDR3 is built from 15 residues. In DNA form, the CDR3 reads TGTGCCAGCTCACCACGGGACAGGCACTACAATGAGCAGTTCTTC. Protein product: CASSPRDRHYNEQFF.

The CDR3 DNA reads as TGTGCCAGCAGCAGGGCCCTATTAAGCGGAAGCACAGATACGCAGTATTTT. Residues: CASSRALLSGSTDTQYF. V gene TRBV7-9 combines with J gene TRBJ2-3; tentative D call: TRBD2 (5 bases). Germline assignment: CDR1 SEHNR and CDR2 FQNEAQ (reference sequence). V was trimmed by 5 bases and J by 0 bases, leaving 18 bases between them. CDR3 length: 17 amino acids.

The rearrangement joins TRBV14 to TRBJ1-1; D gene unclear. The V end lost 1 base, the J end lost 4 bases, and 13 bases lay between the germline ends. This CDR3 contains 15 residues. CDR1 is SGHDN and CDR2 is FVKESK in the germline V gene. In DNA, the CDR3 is TGTGCCAGCAGCCAAGTGGCGGGAGGGAGCACTGAAGCTTTCTTT. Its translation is CASSQVAGGSTEAFF.

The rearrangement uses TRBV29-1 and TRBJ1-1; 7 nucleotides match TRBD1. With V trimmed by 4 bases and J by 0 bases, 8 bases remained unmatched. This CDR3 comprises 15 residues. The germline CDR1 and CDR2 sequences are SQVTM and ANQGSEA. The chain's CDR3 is CSVGYQGQLNTEAFF. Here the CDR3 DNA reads TGCAGCGTTGGGTACCAGGGACAGTTGAACACTGAAGCTTTCTTT.

As DNA, the CDR3 is TGTGCCAGCAGCTTGTTGGGCCCTGGAAACACCATATATTTT. This translates into CASSLLGPGNTIYF. The rearrangement uses TRBV5-6 and TRBJ1-3; D is unresolved. CDR3 length: 14 amino acids. Trimming left V 1 base short and J 2 bases short, with 7 bases between. Per the germline V gene, CDR1 is SGHDT and CDR2 is YYEEEE.

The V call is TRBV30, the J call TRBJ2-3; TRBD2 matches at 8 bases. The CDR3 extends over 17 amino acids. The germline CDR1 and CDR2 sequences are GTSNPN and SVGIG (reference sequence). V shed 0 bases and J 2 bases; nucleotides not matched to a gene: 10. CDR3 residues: CAWSVDRTSRHTDTQYF. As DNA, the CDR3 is TGTGCCTGGAGTGTAGATCGGACTAGCCGGCACACAGATACGCAGTATTTT. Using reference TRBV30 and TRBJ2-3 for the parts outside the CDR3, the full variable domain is SQTIHQWPATLVQPVGSPLSLECTVEGTSNPNLYWYRQAAGRGLQLLFYSVGIGQISSEVPQNLSASRPQDRQFILSSKKLLLSDSGFYLCAWSVDRTSRHTDTQYFGPGTRLTVL.

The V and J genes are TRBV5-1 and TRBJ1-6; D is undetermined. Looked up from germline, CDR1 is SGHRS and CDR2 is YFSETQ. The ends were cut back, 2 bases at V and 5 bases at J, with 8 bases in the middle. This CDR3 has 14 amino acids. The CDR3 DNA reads TGCGCCAGCAGCTTTAATCTAGATAATTCACCCCTCCACTTT. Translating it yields CASSFNLDNSPLHF.

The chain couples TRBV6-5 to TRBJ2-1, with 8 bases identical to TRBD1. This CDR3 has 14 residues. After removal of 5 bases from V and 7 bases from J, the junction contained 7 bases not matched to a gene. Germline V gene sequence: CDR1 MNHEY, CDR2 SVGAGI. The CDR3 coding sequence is TGTGCCAGCAGTACGGGACAGGCCCCTAATGAGCAGTTCTTC. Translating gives CASSTGQAPNEQFF.

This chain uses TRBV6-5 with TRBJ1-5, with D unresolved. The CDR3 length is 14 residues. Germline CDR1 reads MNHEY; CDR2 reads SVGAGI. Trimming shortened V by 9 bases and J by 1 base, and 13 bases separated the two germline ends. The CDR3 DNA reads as TGTGCCAGTCCCCAGGAGGTGAGCAATCAGCCCCAGCATTTT. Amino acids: CASPQEVSNQPQHF.

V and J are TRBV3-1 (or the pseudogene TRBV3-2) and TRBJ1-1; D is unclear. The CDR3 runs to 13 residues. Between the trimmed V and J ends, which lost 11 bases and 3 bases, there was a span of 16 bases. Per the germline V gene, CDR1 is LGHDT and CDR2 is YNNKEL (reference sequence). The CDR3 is CAAAERWDTEAFF. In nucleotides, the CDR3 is TGTGCCGCCGCCGAGCGCTGGGACACTGAAGCTTTCTTT.

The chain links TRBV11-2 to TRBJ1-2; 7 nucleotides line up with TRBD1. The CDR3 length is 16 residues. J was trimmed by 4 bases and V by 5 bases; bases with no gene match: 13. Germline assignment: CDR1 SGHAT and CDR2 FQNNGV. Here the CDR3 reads CASSKTQTGASYGYTF. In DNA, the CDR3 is TGTGCCAGCAGCAAAACCCAAACAGGGGCCTCCTATGGCTACACCTTC.

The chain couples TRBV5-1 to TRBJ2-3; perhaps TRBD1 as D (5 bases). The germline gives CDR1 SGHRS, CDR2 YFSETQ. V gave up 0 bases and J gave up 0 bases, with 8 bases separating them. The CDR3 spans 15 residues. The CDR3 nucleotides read TGCGCCAGCAGCTTGGATGGGGCTAGCACAGATACGCAGTATTTT. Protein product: CASSLDGASTDTQYF.

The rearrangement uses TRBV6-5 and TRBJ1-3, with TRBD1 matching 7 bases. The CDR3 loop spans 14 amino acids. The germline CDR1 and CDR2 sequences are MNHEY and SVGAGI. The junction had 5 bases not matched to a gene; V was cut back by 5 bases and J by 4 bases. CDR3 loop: CASSLTGMGNTIYF. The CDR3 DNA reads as TGTGCCAGCAGTCTGACAGGGATGGGAAACACCATATATTTT.

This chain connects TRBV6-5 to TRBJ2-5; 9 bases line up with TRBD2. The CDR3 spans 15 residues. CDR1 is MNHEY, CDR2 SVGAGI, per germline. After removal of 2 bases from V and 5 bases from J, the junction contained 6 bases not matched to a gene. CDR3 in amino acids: CASSYGGRESETQYF. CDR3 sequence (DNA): TGTGCCAGCAGTTACGGCGGGAGGGAATCGGAGACCCAGTACTTC.

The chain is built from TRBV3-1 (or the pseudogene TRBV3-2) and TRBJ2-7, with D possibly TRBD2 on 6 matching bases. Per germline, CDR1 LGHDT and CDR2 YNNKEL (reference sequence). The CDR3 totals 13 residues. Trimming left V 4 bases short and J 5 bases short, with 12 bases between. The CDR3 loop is CASSLLEGNEQYF. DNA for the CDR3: TGTGCCAGCAGCCTTTTGGAGGGTAACGAGCAGTACTTC.

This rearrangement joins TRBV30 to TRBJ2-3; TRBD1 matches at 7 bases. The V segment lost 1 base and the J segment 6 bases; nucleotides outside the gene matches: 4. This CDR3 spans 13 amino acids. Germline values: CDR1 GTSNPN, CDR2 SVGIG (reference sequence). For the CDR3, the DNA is TGTGCCTGGAGTGCAGGGGGACCCGATACGCAGTATTTT. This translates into CAWSAGGPDTQYF.

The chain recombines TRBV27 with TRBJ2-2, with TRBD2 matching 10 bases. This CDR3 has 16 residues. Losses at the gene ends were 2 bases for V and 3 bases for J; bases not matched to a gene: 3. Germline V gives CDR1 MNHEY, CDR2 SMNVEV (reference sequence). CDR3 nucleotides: TGTGCCAGCAGTTTACTAGCGGGAGCTGACACCGGGGAGCTGTTTTTT. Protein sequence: CASSLLAGADTGELFF.

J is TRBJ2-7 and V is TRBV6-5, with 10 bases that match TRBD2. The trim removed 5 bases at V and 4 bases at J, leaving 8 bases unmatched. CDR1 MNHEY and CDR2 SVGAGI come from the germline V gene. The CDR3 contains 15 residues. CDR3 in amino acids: CASSPGLAASYEQYF. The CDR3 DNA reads TGTGCCAGCAGTCCTGGACTAGCGGCTAGTTACGAGCAGTACTTC.

CDR3 coding DNA: TGTGCCAGCACTAGCGGGAGCTCCTACGAGCAGTACTTC. This gives the protein CASTSGSSYEQYF. The chain uses TRBV3-1 (or the pseudogene TRBV3-2) and TRBJ2-7; TRBD2 matches 10 bases. The trim removed 7 bases at V and 0 bases at J, leaving 0 bases unmatched. CDR1 is LGHDT, CDR2 YNNKEL, per germline (reference sequence). The CDR3 has 13 residues.

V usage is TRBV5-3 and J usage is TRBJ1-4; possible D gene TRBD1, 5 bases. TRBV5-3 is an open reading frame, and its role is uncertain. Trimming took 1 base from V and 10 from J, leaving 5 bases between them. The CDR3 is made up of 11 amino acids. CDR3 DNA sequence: TGTGCCAGAAGCTTGAGGGGAAAACTGTTTTTT. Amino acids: CARSLRGKLFF.

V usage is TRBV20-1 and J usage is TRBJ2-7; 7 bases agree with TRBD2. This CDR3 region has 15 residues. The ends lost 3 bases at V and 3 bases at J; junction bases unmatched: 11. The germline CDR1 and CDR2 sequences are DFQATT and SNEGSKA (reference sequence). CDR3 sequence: CSASPVAGVGYEQYF. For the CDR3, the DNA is TGCAGTGCTAGTCCGGTGGCGGGAGTAGGCTACGAGCAGTACTTC.

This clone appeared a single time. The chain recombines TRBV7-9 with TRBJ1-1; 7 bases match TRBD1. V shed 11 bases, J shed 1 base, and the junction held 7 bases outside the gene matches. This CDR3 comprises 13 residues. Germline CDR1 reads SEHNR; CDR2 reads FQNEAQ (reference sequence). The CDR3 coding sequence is TGTGCCGGCCGACAGGGTGGGAACACTGAAGCTTTCTTT. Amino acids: CAGRQGGNTEAFF.

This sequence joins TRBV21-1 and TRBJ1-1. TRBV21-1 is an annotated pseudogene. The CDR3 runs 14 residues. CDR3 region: CASSNAGKNTEAFF. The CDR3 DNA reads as TGTGCCAGCAGCAATGCGGGGAAGAACACTGAAGCTTTCTTT.

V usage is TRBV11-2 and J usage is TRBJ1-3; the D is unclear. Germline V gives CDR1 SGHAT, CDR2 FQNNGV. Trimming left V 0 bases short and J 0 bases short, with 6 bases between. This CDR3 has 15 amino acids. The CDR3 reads CASSLDWASGNTIYF. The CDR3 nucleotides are TGTGCCAGCAGCTTAGACTGGGCCTCTGGAAACACCATATATTTT.

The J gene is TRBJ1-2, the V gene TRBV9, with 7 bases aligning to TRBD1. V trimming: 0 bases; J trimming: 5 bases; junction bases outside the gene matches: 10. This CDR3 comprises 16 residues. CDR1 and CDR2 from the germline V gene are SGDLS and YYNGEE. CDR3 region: CASSVGGGPGGYGYTF. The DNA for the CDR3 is TGTGCCAGCAGCGTAGGAGGGGGGCCAGGGGGATATGGCTACACCTTC. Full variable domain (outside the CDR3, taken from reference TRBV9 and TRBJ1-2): DSGVTQTPKHLITATGQRVTLRCSPRSGDLSVYWYQQSLDQGLQFLIQYYNGEERAKGNILERFSAQQFPDLHSELNLSSLELGDSALYFCASSVGGGPGGYGYTFGSGTRLTVV.

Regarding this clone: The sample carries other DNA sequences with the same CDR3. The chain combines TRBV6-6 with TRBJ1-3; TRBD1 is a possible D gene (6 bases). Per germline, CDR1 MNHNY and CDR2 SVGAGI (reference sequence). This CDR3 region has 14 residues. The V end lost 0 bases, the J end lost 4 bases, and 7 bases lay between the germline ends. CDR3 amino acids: CASSYSQGGNTIYF. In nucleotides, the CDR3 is TGTGCCAGCAGTTACTCGCAGGGGGGAAACACCATATATTTT.

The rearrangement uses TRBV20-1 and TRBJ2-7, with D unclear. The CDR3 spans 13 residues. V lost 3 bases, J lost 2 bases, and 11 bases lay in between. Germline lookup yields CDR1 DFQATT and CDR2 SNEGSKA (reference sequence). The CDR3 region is CSASMGSPYEQYF. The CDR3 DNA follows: TGCAGTGCTAGTATGGGTAGCCCCTACGAGCAGTACTTC.

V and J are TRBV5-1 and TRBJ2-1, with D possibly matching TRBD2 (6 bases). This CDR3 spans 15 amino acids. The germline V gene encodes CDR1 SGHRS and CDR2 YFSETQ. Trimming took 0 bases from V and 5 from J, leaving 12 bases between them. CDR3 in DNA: TGCGCCAGCAGCTTGGTGGCGGGGCTTCACAATGAGCAGTTCTTC. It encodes CASSLVAGLHNEQFF.